A selection of T cell receptor beta chains follows, all from one sample in a study of blood T cell repertoires in COVID-19. Assay: immunoSEQ multiplex PCR; the TCRdb copy retains only in-frame clones and omits some. This sample has around 130,000 clones, with more than 75% found just once. The material sequenced was peripheral blood. These receptors all come from a woman between 45 and 65 years old who had recovered from COVID-19. Each CDR3 is given with its conserved first and last residue. The D gene is left open where the match is weak. Not every row has a clone size; where given, it reads once, few, many or a size class.

>TRBD2|TRBJ2-1|NA|TRBV19
TGTGCCAGTAGTATGGGTGGGACTAGCGGGAGCAATGAGCAGTTCTTC
CASSMGGTSGSNEQFF
>TRBD1|TRBJ1-6|NA|TRBV5-1
TGCGCCAGCAGCCTGAACAGGGGCAGAAATAATTCACCCCTCCACTTT
CASSLNRGRNNSPLHF
>NA|TRBJ1-2|few|TRBV19
TGTGCCAGTAGTAACGTGGTGGGCTCCTATGGCTACACCTTC
CASSNVVGSYGYTF
>TRBD2|TRBJ2-7|NA|TRBV4-1
TGCGCCAGCAGCCAAGGAAGACTAGCGGGAGTCTACGAGCAGTACTTC
CASSQGRLAGVYEQYF
>TRBD2|TRBJ2-2|NA|TRBV9
TGTGCCAGCAGCCAAGGGGTGGTGGCGGGAGTCGGCGGGGAGCTGTTTTTT
CASSQGVVAGVGGELFF
>TRBD2|TRBJ2-2|NA|TRBV2
TGTGCCAGCAGTGATGTAGCGGGGGGGCCGGACACCGGGGAGCTGTTTTTT
CASSDVAGGPDTGELFF
>NA|TRBJ1-2|few|TRBV7-9
TGTGCCAGCAGCTTAATAGCAGGGATTAATGGCTACACCTTC
CASSLIAGINGYTF
>NA|TRBJ1-6|NA|TRBV27
TGTGCCAGCAGTTCTACCCCCGTAGTCCTAAACTCCTATAATTCACCCCTCCACTTT
CASSSTPVVLNSYNSPLHF
>TRBD1|TRBJ1-5|NA|TRBV19
TGTGCCAGTTCTTGGACAGGGTCAAGTCAGCCCCAGCATTTT
CASSWTGSSQPQHF
>TRBD1|TRBJ1-5|NA|TRBV12-3/TRBV12-4
TGTGCCAGCACCCTGACAGGGGACCAGCCCCAGCATTTT
CASTLTGDQPQHF
>TRBD1|TRBJ2-5|NA|TRBV3-1/TRBV3-2
TGTGCCAGCTCGAGACAGGGGAAAGAGACCCAGTACTTC
CASSRQGKETQYF
>NA|TRBJ1-1|NA|TRBV15
TGTGCCACCAGCAGAGATCAGGAAAAGGAAGCTTTCTTT
CATSRDQEKEAFF
>TRBD2|TRBJ2-2|NA|TRBV30
TGTGCCTGGAGCTCAAGGGAGGGCACCGGGGAGCTGTTTTTT
CAWSSREGTGELFF
>NA|TRBJ2-4|NA|TRBV6-1
TGTGCCAGCAGTGAACAGCGGGTGCCCAAAAACATTCAGTACTTC
CASSEQRVPKNIQYF
>NA|TRBJ1-4|NA|TRBV2
TGTGCCAGCAGCCCAGAACAAGAAAAACTGTTTTTT
CASSPEQEKLFF
>TRBD2|TRBJ2-5|few|TRBV24-1
TGTGCCACCAGTGATTCCGGTTTAGCGGGAGGGCCCTCGGAGACCCAGTACTTC
CATSDSGLAGGPSETQYF
>TRBD2|TRBJ2-7|NA|TRBV11-3
TGTGCCAGCAGCTTAGGCGGGACTAGCGGGAAGGGGCAGTACTTC
CASSLGGTSGKGQYF
>TRBD1|TRBJ2-3|few|TRBV30
TGTGCCGCACGGACGGGACAGGGCACAGATACGCAGTATTTT
CAARTGQGTDTQYF
>TRBD1|TRBJ1-1|NA|TRBV7-8
TGTGCCAGCCAAGACAGGGGTCGAACTGAAGCTTTCTTT
CASQDRGRTEAFF
>TRBD2|TRBJ2-1|few|TRBV19
TGTGCCAGTAGTACCCGGACTAGCGGGGGGAACAAGGGGTTCTTC
CASSTRTSGGNKGFF
>TRBD2|TRBJ2-2|medium-sized|TRBV6-6
TGTGCCAGCAGTTACTCGTCTAGCGGGAGCACCGGGGAGCTGTTTTTT
CASSYSSSGSTGELFF
>TRBD1|TRBJ2-3|NA|TRBV5-1
TGCGCCAGCAGCTTACGGGACAGCACCACAGATACGCAGTATTTT
CASSLRDSTTDTQYF
>TRBD1|TRBJ2-1|NA|TRBV5-1
TGCGCCAGCAGCTTGGTCGGCAGGGGGATCTACAATGAGCAGTTCTTC
CASSLVGRGIYNEQFF
>TRBD2|TRBJ2-1|once|TRBV5-8
TGTGCCAGCAGCTTCTCCAAGACTAGCGGGAGGGCGGATCAGTTCTTC
CASSFSKTSGRADQFF
>NA|TRBJ2-5|NA|TRBV5-1
TGCGCCAGCAGCTTACGAGACAGCCCGATTGCTAAAGAGACCCAGTACTTC
CASSLRDSPIAKETQYF
>TRBD1|TRBJ1-2|NA|TRBV6-1
TGTGCCAGCAGTGAAGTTGGGACAGGGGGCTATGGCTACACCTTC
CASSEVGTGGYGYTF
>NA|TRBJ1-6|few|TRBV5-1
TGCGCCAGCAGCTTGGAAAAGGGGTTGAGTTCACCCCTCCACTTT
CASSLEKGLSSPLHF
>TRBD1|TRBJ1-6|NA|TRBV2
TGTGCCAGCAGTATTTCCAGGTCCGGGACAGGACCTTCACCCCTCCACTTT
CASSISRSGTGPSPLHF
>TRBD2|TRBJ2-1|NA|TRBV11-2
TGTGCCAGCAGCCTAACCGGGACTAGCGGTCTCAATGAGCAGTTCTTC
CASSLTGTSGLNEQFF
>NA|TRBJ1-6|NA|TRBV6-5
TGTGCCAGCAGTACATGGCCGGTGAGGGCCCTCCACTTT
CASSTWPVRALHF
>NA|TRBJ2-4|NA|TRBV5-1
TGCGCCAGCAGCTTTTCGCGAGAAAACATTCAGTACTTC
CASSFSRENIQYF
>TRBD1|TRBJ2-7|NA|TRBV6-5
TGTGCCAGCAGCCTACAGGACAGGGGGAACGAGCAGTACTTC
CASSLQDRGNEQYF
>NA|TRBJ2-1|NA|TRBV24-1
TGTGCCACCAGTGATTTGTGGACTATCAATGAGCAGTTCTTC
CATSDLWTINEQFF
>TRBD1|TRBJ1-2|NA|TRBV18
TGTGCCAGCTCACCACCAACTAGGACAGGGTATGGCTACACCTTC
CASSPPTRTGYGYTF
>NA|TRBJ2-5|NA|TRBV18
TGTGCCAGCTCACCACGGGTCACTACCCAAGAGACCCAGTACTTC
CASSPRVTTQETQYF
>TRBD2|TRBJ2-1|NA|TRBV7-9
TGTGCCAGCAGCTTAGCGCCTCTAGCGGCCGTCCACAATGAGCAGTTCTTC
CASSLAPLAAVHNEQFF
>TRBD2|TRBJ2-7|NA|TRBV6-5
TGTGCCAGCAGAGATATAGCGGGGGGTTCCTACGAGCAGTACTTC
CASRDIAGGSYEQYF
>TRBD2|TRBJ2-3|NA|TRBV24-1
TGTGCCACCAGTGACCAACAACTAGCGGGACGGTGCACAGATACGCAGTATTTT
CATSDQQLAGRCTDTQYF
>NA|TRBJ1-2|NA|TRBV5-4
TGTGCCAGCAGCCCCGGAGGTGGAGGGAACTTCGGCTACACCTTC
CASSPGGGGNFGYTF
>NA|TRBJ2-1|NA|TRBV18
TGTGCCAGCTCACCAAGCTCAAGCTCCTACAATGAGCAGTTCTTC
CASSPSSSSYNEQFF
>TRBD2|TRBJ2-5|NA|TRBV30
TGTGCCTGGAGTCTACTAGCGGGGGGACCCCAAGAGACCCAGTACTTC
CAWSLLAGGPQETQYF
>NA|TRBJ2-3|NA|TRBV2
TGTGCCAGCCCCGAGAAAGGCACAGATACGCAGTATTTT
CASPEKGTDTQYF
>TRBD1|TRBJ1-2|NA|TRBV19
TGTGCCAGTAGCAAGGACACCCAGGGGGCAGGCTATGGCTACACCTTC
CASSKDTQGAGYGYTF
>NA|TRBJ2-1|NA|TRBV10-2
TGCGCCAGCAGTGAGTGGGCAGGCCACTACAATGAGCAGTTCTTC
CASSEWAGHYNEQFF
>NA|TRBJ1-6|few|TRBV30
TGTGCCTGGAGAGTGGGCAGCGGGAATTCACCCCTCCACTTT
CAWRVGSGNSPLHF
>NA|TRBJ1-3|NA|TRBV7-8
TGTGCCAGCAGCTTAACAAATGGAAACACCATATATTTT
CASSLTNGNTIYF
>TRBD1|TRBJ1-1|NA|TRBV5-4
TGTGCCAGCAGCTTCAAATCACAGGGGGTGGCTGAAGCTTTCTTT
CASSFKSQGVAEAFF
>TRBD1|TRBJ1-5|once|TRBV28
TGTGCCAGCAGCACTCCCCCCATCGGGGACAGGGGATTTAATGGCAATCAGCCCCAGCATTTT
CASSTPPIGDRGFNGNQPQHF
>NA|TRBJ1-1|NA|TRBV6-5
TGTGCCAGCTGTATAAACAGGGACCTCACTGAAGCTTTCTTT
CASCINRDLTEAFF
>TRBD1|TRBJ1-2|once|TRBV18
TGTGCCAGCTCACCAAGGGGGCAGACCGCCGATGGCTACACCTTC
CASSPRGQTADGYTF
>TRBD2|TRBJ2-5|NA|TRBV6-5
TGTGCCAGCAGTTTCCTAGCGGGATGGGAAGAGACCCAGTACTTC
CASSFLAGWEETQYF
>NA|TRBJ1-1|NA|TRBV5-1
TGCGCCAGCAGCTTGGCGGCGAACGGGGGAAACACTGAAGCTTTCTTT
CASSLAANGGNTEAFF
>TRBD2|TRBJ2-1|NA|TRBV11-2
TGTGCCAGCAGCTCGCCGGGACTAGCGGGGGGGGAGCAGTTCTTC
CASSSPGLAGGEQFF
>TRBD2|TRBJ2-7|NA|TRBV2
TGTGCCAGCAGTGAAGGACTAGCGGGGTCCTACGAGCAGTACTTC
CASSEGLAGSYEQYF
>TRBD2|TRBJ2-5|NA|TRBV11-3
TGTGCCAGCAGCTTACATAGCGGGAGATTGACGGGAGAGACCCAGTACTTC
CASSLHSGRLTGETQYF
>TRBD1|TRBJ2-2|once|TRBV11-2
TGTGCCAGCAGCACGCCCGGGACAGGGGTCACCGGGGAGCTGTTTTTT
CASSTPGTGVTGELFF
>NA|TRBJ1-1|NA|TRBV18
TGTGCCAGCTCACCCCCTAAGCCAGGATTGAACACTGAAGCTTTCTTT
CASSPPKPGLNTEAFF
>NA|TRBJ2-2|NA|TRBV29-1
TGCAGCGTTTTAGACAGATCGAACACCGGGGAGCTGTTTTTT
CSVLDRSNTGELFF
>NA|TRBJ1-1|few|TRBV5-4
TGTGCCAGCAGCTTTACGAACACCGCTGAAGCTTTCTTT
CASSFTNTAEAFF